The 9 T cell receptor beta chains listed next were all sequenced from one sample in a study of blood T cell repertoires in COVID-19 (dated by TCRdb to 2018 to 2020). Library preparation used the immunoSEQ multiplex PCR assay. The table comes from immuneACCESS by way of TCRdb, which keeps in-frame sequences with V and J called. Part of the clones is missing from these tables; in studies checked, under half for an unresolved V gene and the rest for unknown reasons. In this sample the table shows approximately 270,000 clones, 80% to 85% of which occur a single time. Of the sample, around a sixth falls within the top ten clones. The specimen sequenced was peripheral blood. Source of these receptors: a person aged 70 to 85 with COVID-19, enrolled during active disease.

The chain recombines TRBV5-1 with TRBJ2-7, with 8 positions matching TRBD1. The CDR3 runs to 13 residues. Germline V gene data show CDR1 as SGHRS and CDR2 as YFSETQ. With 5 bases clipped from V and 5 bases from J, the junction kept 6 bases outside the gene matches. The CDR3 DNA reads as TGCGCCAGCAGTATAGACAGGGGCCACGAGCAGTACTTC. Protein product: CASSIDRGHEQYF.

The rearrangement links TRBV14 to TRBJ2-5; 7 bases fit TRBD1. The CDR3 totals 16 residues. Trimming removed 0 bases from V and 1 base from J; junction bases left unmatched: 5. From germline, CDR1 is SGHDN and CDR2 FVKESK. The DNA for the CDR3 is TGTGCCAGCAGCCAAGAACAGGGGTTCCGCCAAGAGACCCAGTACTTC. It codes for CASSQEQGFRQETQYF.

This clone is a singleton in its sample. The rearrangement uses TRBV10-3 and TRBJ2-2; 16 nucleotides agree with TRBD2. CDR3 length: 16 residues. Germline V lookup: CDR1 ENHRY, CDR2 SYGVKD. V shed 11 bases and J 6 bases; nucleotides not matched to a gene: 9. The CDR3, as DNA: TGTGCCGCCGGGACTAGCGGGAGGGAACACGCCGGGGAGCTGTTTTTT. Translation: CAAGTSGREHAGELFF.

The J gene is TRBJ2-7, the V gene TRBV28; possible D gene TRBD2, 6 bases. The CDR3 spans 15 residues. Trimming cost V 6 bases and J 4 bases, with 19 bases left between them. Germline V gene sequence: CDR1 MDHEN, CDR2 SYDVKM. The CDR3 loop is CASSRPGLQRYEQYF. For the CDR3, the DNA is TGTGCCAGCAGCCGCCCGGGACTCCAAAGGTACGAGCAGTACTTC.

This clone was counted a single time. This chain joins TRBV6-5 and TRBJ1-5; D possibly corresponds to TRBD1 (6 bases). The CDR3 covers 13 residues. CDR1 is MNHEY and CDR2 is SVGAGI in the germline V gene. The ends were cut back, 8 bases at V and 7 bases at J, with 15 bases in the middle. The CDR3 DNA reads TGTGCCAGCGGGCCAGGGGTTGGACAGCCCCAGCATTTT. This sequence encodes CASGPGVGQPQHF.

The chain carries TRBV5-4 and TRBJ2-3; a possible D gene is TRBD1 (6 bases). The CDR3 totals 18 residues. The V and J ends lost 0 bases and 1 base respectively, with 18 bases between them. CDR1 is SGHNT and CDR2 is YYREEE in the germline V gene (reference sequence). CDR3 protein: CASSLANRVGSGTDTQYF. The CDR3 DNA is TGTGCCAGCAGCTTGGCCAACAGGGTAGGAAGTGGCACAGATACGCAGTATTTT. The variable domain in full, with the rest retrieved from reference TRBV5-4 and TRBJ2-3, is ETGVTQSPTHLIKTRGQQVTLRCSSQSGHNTVSWYQQALGQGPQFIFQYYREEENGRGNFPPRFSGLQFPNYSSELNVNALELDDSALYLCASSLANRVGSGTDTQYFGPGTRLTVL.

The V gene is TRBV10-3, the J gene TRBJ1-1; D is possibly TRBD1 (6 bases). The CDR3 runs 12 residues. Trimming pared 4 bases from V and 9 bases from J, leaving 12 bases between. From germline, CDR1 is ENHRY and CDR2 SYGVKD. CDR3 DNA sequence: TGTGCCATCAGTGCACAGGGAGGGAAAGCTTTCTTT. Residues: CAISAQGGKAFF.

The chain is built from TRBV6-4 and TRBJ1-5; D gene ambiguous. This CDR3 contains 12 residues. V lost 6 bases, J lost 10 bases, and 13 bases lay in between. Germline lookup yields CDR1 MRHNA and CDR2 SNTAGT. The CDR3 sequence is CASRRASRPQHF. CDR3 in DNA: TGTGCCAGCAGGAGGGCCAGTCGTCCCCAGCATTTT.

The chain carries TRBV24-1 and TRBJ2-5; 10 positions match TRBD2. Germline CDR1 KGHDR, CDR2 SFDVKD. V lost 0 bases, J lost 2 bases, and 17 bases stayed unmatched. The CDR3 is made up of 21 amino acids. The CDR3 DNA follows: TGTGCCACCAGTGATTTGCGAGGGGCTAGCGGGAGTGGAGGGTCACAAGAGACCCAGTACTTC. Its translation is CATSDLRGASGSGGSQETQYF.